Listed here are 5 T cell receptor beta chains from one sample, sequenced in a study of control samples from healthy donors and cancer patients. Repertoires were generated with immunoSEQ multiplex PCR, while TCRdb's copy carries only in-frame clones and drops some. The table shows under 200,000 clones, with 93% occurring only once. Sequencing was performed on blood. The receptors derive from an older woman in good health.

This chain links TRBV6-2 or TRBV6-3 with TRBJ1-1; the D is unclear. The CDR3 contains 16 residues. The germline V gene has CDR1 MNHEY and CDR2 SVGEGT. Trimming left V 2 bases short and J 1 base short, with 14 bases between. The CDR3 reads CASSYGGSMTNTEAFF. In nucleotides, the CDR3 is TGTGCCAGCAGTTACGGTGGCAGTATGACGAACACTGAAGCTTTCTTT.

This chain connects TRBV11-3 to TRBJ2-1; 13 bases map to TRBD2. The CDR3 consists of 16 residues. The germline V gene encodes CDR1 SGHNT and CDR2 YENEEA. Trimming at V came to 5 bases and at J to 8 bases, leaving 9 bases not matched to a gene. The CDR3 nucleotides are TGTGCCAGCAGCCCAGGGACTAGCGGGGTTCGGTATGAGCAGTTCTTC. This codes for CASSPGTSGVRYEQFF.

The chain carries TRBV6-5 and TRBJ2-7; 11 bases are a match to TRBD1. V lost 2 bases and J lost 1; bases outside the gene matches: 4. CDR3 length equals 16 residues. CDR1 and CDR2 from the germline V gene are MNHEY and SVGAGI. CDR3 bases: TGTGCCAGCAGTTACACGGGACAGGGGGGATCCTACGAGCAGTACTTC. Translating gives CASSYTGQGGSYEQYF.

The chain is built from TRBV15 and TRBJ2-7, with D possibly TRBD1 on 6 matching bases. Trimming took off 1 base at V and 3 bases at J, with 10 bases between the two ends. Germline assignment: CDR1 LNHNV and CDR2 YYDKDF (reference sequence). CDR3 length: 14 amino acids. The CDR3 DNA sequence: TGTGCCACCAGCAGAGGGGACACGGTCTACGAGCAGTACTTC. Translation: CATSRGDTVYEQYF.

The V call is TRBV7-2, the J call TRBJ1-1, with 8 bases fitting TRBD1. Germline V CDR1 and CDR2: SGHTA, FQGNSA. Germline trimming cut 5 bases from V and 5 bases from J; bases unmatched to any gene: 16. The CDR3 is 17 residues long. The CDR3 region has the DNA TGTGCCAGCAGCCAGCGATGGACAGGGAATAGAAAGACTGAAGCTTTCTTT. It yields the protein CASSQRWTGNRKTEAFF.